A single sample is the source of the 25 T cell receptor beta chains below, sequenced in a study of T cell changes during pregnancy in multiple sclerosis. Sequencing was performed with immunoSEQ multiplex PCR; in TCRdb, only in-frame clones are kept and a portion is missing. The sample lists about 48,000 clones, 85% to 95% occurring once. The sequenced sample was CD4+ T cells from peripheral blood mononuclear cells, obtained in the second trimester of pregnancy. These receptors came from a female donor in good health, enrolled as a control in a pregnancy study.

The J gene is TRBJ1-5, the V gene TRBV7-2, with D perhaps matching TRBD1 (6 bases). The ends were cut back, 4 bases at V and 0 bases at J, with 7 bases in the middle. The CDR3 spans 14 residues. Per the germline V gene, CDR1 is SGHTA and CDR2 is FQGNSA. DNA for the CDR3: TGTGCCAGCAGCTCGGACAGTAGCAATCAGCCCCAGCATTTT. It is translated as CASSSDSSNQPQHF.

The chain joins TRBV27 to TRBJ2-7, with 9 nucleotides matching TRBD2. J was trimmed by 4 bases and V by 6 bases; bases with no gene match: 10. The germline V gene has CDR1 MNHEY and CDR2 SMNVEV (reference sequence). The CDR3 is 15 amino acids. In DNA, the CDR3 is TGTGCCAGCAGCAGCGAAAGCGGGAGGCTTTACGAGCAGTACTTC. Protein sequence: CASSSESGRLYEQYF.

The gene calls are TRBV7-3 and TRBJ2-3; 7 nucleotides align to TRBD2. The CDR3 spans 16 residues. CDR1 and CDR2 from the germline V gene are SGHTA and FQGTGA. With V trimmed by 5 bases and J by 3 bases, 11 bases remained unmatched. CDR3 amino acids: CASSRFVSGGTDTQYF. The DNA of the CDR3 is TGTGCCAGCAGCCGATTCGTGTCGGGAGGAACAGATACGCAGTATTTT.

V gene TRBV28 combines with J gene TRBJ2-5, with D hard to call. Trimming removed 2 bases from V and 1 base from J, with 11 bases in between. This CDR3 has 15 amino acids. Germline CDR1 reads MDHEN; CDR2 reads SYDVKM. The chain's CDR3 is CASSLSYGFQETQYF. In nucleotides, the CDR3 is TGTGCCAGCAGTTTAAGTTACGGGTTCCAAGAGACCCAGTACTTC. The full variable domain, completed using reference TRBV28 and TRBJ2-5, is DVKVTQSSRYLVKRTGEKVFLECVQDMDHENMFWYRQDPGLGLRLIYFSYDVKMKEKGDIPEGYSVSREKKERFSLILESASTNQTSMYLCASSLSYGFQETQYFGPGTRLLVL.

This chain links TRBV28 with TRBJ1-2; no clear D gene. The V gene lost 0 bases and the J gene lost 4 bases, with 9 bases spanning the gap. Germline V gene lookup returns CDR1 MDHEN and CDR2 SYDVKM. This CDR3 has 14 residues. CDR3 sequence: CASSLWAEGYGYTF. The DNA of the CDR3 is TGTGCCAGCAGTTTATGGGCAGAGGGCTATGGCTACACCTTC.

The rearrangement links TRBV5-1 to TRBJ2-3, with D possibly matching TRBD1 (6 bases). CDR1 and CDR2 from the germline V gene are SGHRS and YFSETQ. The CDR3 loop spans 14 amino acids. V was clipped by 3 bases and J by 1 base, with 9 bases between them. This chain's CDR3 is CASSSRTGTDTQYF. The CDR3 DNA reads as TGCGCCAGCAGCTCCCGGACAGGCACAGATACGCAGTATTTT.

The J gene is TRBJ2-7, the V gene TRBV21-1; TRBD2, the D gene given by the table, was not confirmed from the DNA. TRBV21-1 is reported as a pseudogene. CDR3 length equals 18 residues. The CDR3 loop is CASSKKVGGGRNSYEQYF. The CDR3, as DNA: TGTGCCAGCAGCAAAAAGGTCGGGGGGGGCCGAAATTCCTACGAGCAGTACTTC.

J is TRBJ2-1 and V is TRBV5-4; 9 positions agree with TRBD2. Germline CDR1 reads SGHNT; CDR2 reads YYREEE (reference sequence). The ends lost 3 bases at V and 7 bases at J; junction bases unmatched: 14. This CDR3 has 17 amino acids. This chain's CDR3 is CASSSHFSGRRGNEQFF. CDR3 bases: TGTGCCAGCAGCTCACACTTCAGCGGGAGGCGGGGGAATGAGCAGTTCTTC. The complete variable domain, with remaining parts taken from reference TRBV5-4 and TRBJ2-1, reads ETGVTQSPTHLIKTRGQQVTLRCSSQSGHNTVSWYQQALGQGPQFIFQYYREEENGRGNFPPRFSGLQFPNYSSELNVNALELDDSALYLCASSSHFSGRRGNEQFFGPGTRLTVL.

The chain combines TRBV2 with TRBJ2-5; tentative D call: TRBD1 (6 bases). Germline V gene data show CDR1 as SNHLY and CDR2 as FYNNEI. This CDR3 is 18 amino acids long. V was trimmed by 1 base and J by 5 bases, leaving 23 bases between them. The CDR3 DNA sequence: TGTGCCAGCAGTGAAGAAGGGGGTCCGGGATCCGGGAAGGAGACCCAGTACTTC. Amino acids: CASSEEGGPGSGKETQYF. The entire variable domain, with the rest obtained from reference TRBV2 and TRBJ2-5, is as follows: EPEVTQTPSHQVTQMGQEVILRCVPISNHLYFYWYRQILGQKVEFLVSFYNNEISEKSEIFDDQFSVERPDGSNFTLKIRSTKLEDSAMYFCASSEEGGPGSGKETQYFGPGTRLLVL.

The rearrangement joins TRBV28 to TRBJ1-2; 7 bases are shared with TRBD1. This CDR3 contains 16 residues. With 7 bases clipped from V and 2 bases from J, the junction kept 13 bases outside the gene matches. The germline V gene has CDR1 MDHEN and CDR2 SYDVKM. CDR3 loop: CASTLTGIGSNYGYTF. CDR3 DNA: TGTGCCAGCACCTTGACAGGGATCGGTTCCAACTATGGCTACACCTTC.

This clone was seen a handful of times. The V call is TRBV5-4, the J call TRBJ1-6; the D is unclear. The V and J ends lost 0 bases and 7 bases respectively, with 11 bases between them. Per germline, CDR1 SGHNT and CDR2 YYREEE (reference sequence). The length of the CDR3 is 15 residues. The chain's CDR3 is CASSLANRRNSPLHF. CDR3 DNA: TGTGCCAGCAGCTTGGCCAATCGGAGGAATTCACCCCTCCACTTT.

The rearrangement links TRBV12-5 to TRBJ2-1; TRBD1 agrees at 7 bases. The CDR3 length is 17 residues. The V segment lost 1 base and the J segment 3 bases; nucleotides outside the gene matches: 9. CDR1 is LGHNT, CDR2 FRNRAP, per germline. The DNA of the CDR3 is TGTGCTAGTGGTTTGGAGTACAGGGGTCGGGACTACAATGAGCAGTTCTTC. Translating gives CASGLEYRGRDYNEQFF.

This chain links TRBV6-6 with TRBJ1-5, with 7 bases identical to TRBD1. Unmatched junction bases numbered 7, after V lost 8 bases and J lost 0 bases. The CDR3 is 15 residues long. In germline, CDR1 is MNHNY, CDR2 SVGAGI (reference sequence). Written as DNA, the CDR3 is TGTGCCAGCGGGACAGCAAGCCATAGCAATCAGCCCCAGCATTTT. Amino acid sequence: CASGTASHSNQPQHF.

The rearrangement uses TRBV15 and TRBJ1-1; D gene unclear. V was trimmed by 2 bases and J by 1 base, leaving 5 bases between them. From germline, CDR1 is LNHNV and CDR2 YYDKDF (reference sequence). This CDR3 has 13 amino acids. CDR3 nucleotides: TGTGCCACCAGCAGACCAGAGAACACTGAAGCTTTCTTT. This encodes CATSRPENTEAFF.

The rearrangement links TRBV7-9 to TRBJ2-5, with 10 bases aligning to TRBD2. The trim removed 1 base at V and 4 bases at J, leaving 6 bases unmatched. Germline V gene sequence: CDR1 SEHNR, CDR2 FQNEAQ (reference sequence). The CDR3 is made up of 16 amino acids. The CDR3 loop reads CASSLESGRARETQYF. The CDR3 DNA reads TGTGCCAGCAGCTTAGAAAGCGGGAGGGCCAGAGAGACCCAGTACTTC.

J is TRBJ2-3 and V is TRBV30; 9 nucleotides line up with TRBD2. CDR3 length equals 14 residues. The germline CDR1 and CDR2 sequences are GTSNPN and SVGIG (reference sequence). After removal of 8 bases from V and 8 bases from J, the junction contained 14 bases not matched to a gene. The CDR3 protein is CAAGGTRWGGTQYF. CDR3 coding DNA: TGTGCCGCGGGGGGGACTAGGTGGGGAGGTACGCAGTATTTT.

The genes are TRBV28 and TRBJ1-1, with a weak D call TRBD1 (5 bases). V dropped 7 bases and J dropped 1 base, with 7 bases sitting between them. The CDR3 totals 12 residues. CDR1 is MDHEN, CDR2 SYDVKM, per germline. CDR3: CASMTANTEAFF. In DNA form, the CDR3 reads TGTGCCAGCATGACAGCGAACACTGAAGCTTTCTTT. The full variable domain, in which reference TRBV28 and TRBJ1-1 provide the parts outside the CDR3, is DVKVTQSSRYLVKRTGEKVFLECVQDMDHENMFWYRQDPGLGLRLIYFSYDVKMKEKGDIPEGYSVSREKKERFSLILESASTNQTSMYLCASMTANTEAFFGQGTRLTVV.

The chain carries TRBV11-3 and TRBJ2-1; D not resolved. Germline-derived CDR1 and CDR2 are SGHNT and YENEEA. The CDR3 consists of 13 residues. V lost 2 bases to trimming and J lost 4 bases, with 6 bases between them. CDR3 in amino acids: CASSLSSYNEQFF. The CDR3 DNA reads TGTGCCAGCAGCTTATCCAGTTACAATGAGCAGTTCTTC.

The table lists this clone with a few counts. The genes are TRBV6-1 and TRBJ2-5, with 13 bases fitting TRBD2. The ends lost 5 bases at V and 4 bases at J; junction bases unmatched: 4. This CDR3 comprises 15 residues. In germline, CDR1 is MNHNS, CDR2 SASEGT. In nucleotides, the CDR3 is TGTGCCAGCAGTACACTAGCGGGGGGGCCAGAGACCCAGTACTTC. It is translated as CASSTLAGGPETQYF.

This chain links TRBV28 with TRBJ2-3; possibly TRBD2 for D (6 bases). The CDR3 is 14 residues long. Germline CDR1 and CDR2: MDHEN and SYDVKM. V was cut by 4 bases and J by 1 base, with 9 bases left in between. CDR3 residues: CASSSGLRTDTQYF. CDR3 DNA sequence: TGTGCCAGCAGTTCGGGACTTCGCACAGATACGCAGTATTTT. Filled out from reference TRBV28 and TRBJ2-3, the complete variable domain reads DVKVTQSSRYLVKRTGEKVFLECVQDMDHENMFWYRQDPGLGLRLIYFSYDVKMKEKGDIPEGYSVSREKKERFSLILESASTNQTSMYLCASSSGLRTDTQYFGPGTRLTVL.

The genes are TRBV4-3 and TRBJ2-7; D unresolved. The CDR3 extends over 16 amino acids. With 0 bases removed from V and 2 bases from J, the gap between germline ends came to 14 bases. CDR1 and CDR2 (germline): LGHNA, YSLEER. The CDR3 sequence: CASSQDPQSGPYEQYF. CDR3 DNA sequence: TGCGCCAGCAGCCAAGACCCACAGTCCGGCCCCTACGAGCAGTACTTC.

This chain joins TRBV7-3 and TRBJ2-3, with 7 bases matching TRBD1. V was pared by 3 bases and J by 2 bases, with 8 bases of the junction left unmatched. Germline CDR1 is SGHTA and CDR2 is FQGTGA. This CDR3 is 16 amino acids long. The CDR3 coding sequence is TGTGCCAGCAGCTTCAACCGAGGGACAGCCACAGATACGCAGTATTTT. It specifies CASSFNRGTATDTQYF.

This clone has only one observation. The CDR3 DNA follows: TGTGCCAGCAGCTCGGACACTCGACCAGATACGCAGTATTTT. Encoded protein: CASSSDTRPDTQYF. J is TRBJ2-3 and V is TRBV11-3, with a weak D call TRBD1 (5 bases). The CDR3 length is 14 residues. In germline, CDR1 is SGHNT, CDR2 YENEEA. V gave up 4 bases and J gave up 4 bases, with 12 bases separating them. The whole variable domain, remainder taken from reference TRBV11-3 and TRBJ2-3, is EAGVVQSPRYKIIEKKQPVAFWCNPISGHNTLYWYLQNLGQGPELLIRYENEEAVDDSQLPKDRFSAERLKGVDSTLKIQPAELGDSAVYLCASSSDTRPDTQYFGPGTRLTVL.

This chain connects TRBV5-5 to TRBJ2-7, with D hard to call. The CDR3 runs 14 residues. V was cut by 0 bases and J by 2 bases, with 9 bases left in between. The germline V gene encodes CDR1 SGHKS and CDR2 YYEKEE (reference sequence). CDR3 coding DNA: TGTGCCAGCAGCTTGGCCGGTCTGACCTACGAGCAGTACTTC. It translates to CASSLAGLTYEQYF.

This clone was observed once. This rearrangement joins TRBV9 to TRBJ2-3; 7 positions agree with TRBD1. The CDR3 is 15 residues long. The V and J ends lost 2 bases and 1 base, in that order; junction bases with no gene match: 4. Per the germline V gene, CDR1 is SGDLS and CDR2 is YYNGEE. The CDR3: CASSVRDSRTDTQYF. DNA for the CDR3: TGTGCCAGCAGCGTCCGGGACAGCCGCACAGATACGCAGTATTTT.